One and the same sample provided the 11 T cell receptor beta chains below, sequenced in a study of control samples from healthy donors and cancer patients (dated by TCRdb to the early 2020s). Libraries were prepared through the immunoSEQ multiplex PCR assay. In TCRdb, the immuneACCESS table is reduced to in-frame sequences with V and J assigned. These tables do not hold every clone; where another copy was compared, an unresolved V gene accounts for under half, and the others remain unexplained. The sample table contains fewer than 200,000 clones; only one count was recorded for about 90% of them. The top ten hold about 5.3% of the sample. The sequenced material came from blood. The origin of the receptors is a woman in her thirties in good health.

The V gene is TRBV27, the J gene TRBJ2-2; the match to TRBD2 covers 9 bases. Per the germline V gene, CDR1 is MNHEY and CDR2 is SMNVEV (reference sequence). CDR3 length: 17 amino acids. Trimming removed 5 bases from V and 0 bases from J; junction bases left unmatched: 7. The chain's CDR3 is CASSPRRLAANTGELFF. The CDR3 bases are TGTGCCAGCAGTCCCCGCCGACTAGCGGCGAACACCGGGGAGCTGTTTTTT.

The chain uses TRBV4-1 and TRBJ2-1, with 12 bases lining up with TRBD2. J gave up 9 bases and V 4 bases, and 16 bases lay outside the gene matches. The germline V gene encodes CDR1 MGHRA and CDR2 YSYEKL. CDR3 length: 18 amino acids. The CDR3 is CASSPLLRTSGTNGEQFF. CDR3 nucleotide sequence: TGCGCCAGCAGCCCCCTTTTACGGACTAGCGGGACTAACGGTGAGCAGTTCTTC.

Here the CDR3 reads CASSYLTGELFF. CDR3 nucleotide sequence: TGTGCCAGCAGCTACCTTACCGGGGAGCTGTTTTTT. The chain recombines TRBV7-9 with TRBJ2-2; D unclear. This CDR3 has 12 amino acids. The ends were cut back, 4 bases at V and 5 bases at J, with 5 bases in the middle. Germline values: CDR1 SEHNR, CDR2 FQNEAQ (reference sequence). The complete variable domain, with remaining parts taken from reference TRBV7-9 and TRBJ2-2, reads DTGVSQNPRHKITKRGQNVTFRCDPISEHNRLYWYRQTLGQGPEFLTYFQNEAQLEKSRLLSDRFSAERPKGSFSTLEIQRTEQGDSAMYLCASSYLTGELFFGEGSRLTVL.

This CDR3 reads CASSLGTGGPEAFF. For the CDR3, the DNA is TGTGCCAGCAGCTTAGGGACAGGGGGTCCTGAAGCTTTCTTT. The rearrangement joins TRBV5-5 to TRBJ1-1, with 11 bases fitting TRBD1. The germline V gene has CDR1 SGHKS and CDR2 YYEKEE (reference sequence). The trim removed 2 bases at V and 6 bases at J, leaving 3 bases unmatched. CDR3 length equals 14 residues.

The chain links TRBV11-3 to TRBJ2-6; no reliable D call. Trimming took off 1 base at V and 0 bases at J, with 19 bases between the two ends. This CDR3 has 20 residues. The germline V gene encodes CDR1 SGHNT and CDR2 YENEEA. DNA of the CDR3: TGTGCCAGCAGCTTAGCCTTCACAAGCCTACTACACTCTGGGGCCAACGTCCTGACTTTC. Protein product: CASSLAFTSLLHSGANVLTF.

The genes are TRBV5-1 and TRBJ2-7; D might be TRBD1 or TRBD2, each matching 5 bases. The CDR3 runs to 13 residues. Trimming pared 4 bases from V and 2 bases from J, leaving 10 bases between. The V gene's germline CDR1 is SGHRS and CDR2 YFSETQ. CDR3: CASSRDRTYEQYF. The CDR3 DNA sequence: TGCGCCAGCAGCAGGGACCGAACCTACGAGCAGTACTTC.

The gene calls are TRBV10-1 and TRBJ1-2; no firm D call. Germline loops: CDR1 WNHNN, CDR2 SYGVQD (reference sequence). Deletions cut 1 base from V and 3 bases from J, with 6 bases between. The CDR3 runs to 13 residues. The CDR3 DNA reads as TGCGCCAGCAGTGAGTTTGGAGACTATGGCTACACCTTC. This encodes CASSEFGDYGYTF.

The gene calls are TRBV6-4 and TRBJ2-1; 7 bases map to TRBD2. Unmatched junction bases numbered 5, after V lost 0 bases and J lost 9 bases. The CDR3 loop spans 14 amino acids. CDR1 and CDR2 from the germline V gene are MRHNA and SNTAGT. CDR3 region: CASSDSSGISEQFF. The CDR3 DNA reads as TGTGCCAGCAGTGACTCCAGCGGGATCTCTGAGCAGTTCTTC.

J is TRBJ2-7 and V is TRBV7-2; 11 bases align to TRBD2. CDR3 length: 15 residues. Germline V CDR1 and CDR2: SGHTA, FQGNSA. V lost 3 bases to trimming and J lost 3 bases; unmatched junction nucleotides: 4. The CDR3: CASSFIAGGSYEQYF. DNA for the CDR3: TGTGCCAGCAGCTTCATAGCGGGAGGGAGCTACGAGCAGTACTTC.

This clone was observed a few times. The CDR3 bases are TGTGCCAGCAGCGGGGGAAGTGGAAACACCATATATTTT. It codes for CASSGGSGNTIYF. The chain joins TRBV11-3 to TRBJ1-3; D might be TRBD1 (5 bases). Germline V lookup: CDR1 SGHNT, CDR2 YENEEA. Trimming took 5 bases from V and 3 from J, leaving 8 bases between them. The CDR3 has 13 amino acids.

This rearrangement joins TRBV14 to TRBJ2-5; D gene uncertain. The V end was cut by 1 base, the J end by 7 bases, with 4 bases between. The CDR3 totals 11 residues. Germline V lookup: CDR1 SGHDN, CDR2 FVKESK. The CDR3 reads CASSQVGTQYF. CDR3 nucleotide sequence: TGTGCCAGCAGCCAAGTGGGGACCCAGTACTTC.